This T cell receptor (beta chain) is from a study of blood T cell repertoires in COVID-19. The CDR3 length is 18 residues. Trimming stripped 3 bases from V and 4 bases from J, with 24 bases between. From germline, CDR1 is LGHDT and CDR2 YNNKEL (reference sequence). The table came from immunoSEQ multiplex PCR; TCRdb's copy has only in-frame clones and leaves some out. In the table there are 200,000 to 250,000 clones, roughly 80% of which are singletons. Source material: PBMCs or T cells enriched from blood (not recorded which). The sequence derives from a woman between 50 and 59 years old who had been exposed to COVID-19. The V gene is TRBV3-1 (or the pseudogene TRBV3-2), the J gene TRBJ2-5, with D perhaps matching TRBD1 (5 bases). The CDR3 loop is CASSHIRQGSGKGETQYF. CDR3 coding DNA: TGTGCCAGCAGCCATATACGTCAGGGTTCGGGCAAGGGAGAGACCCAGTACTTC.